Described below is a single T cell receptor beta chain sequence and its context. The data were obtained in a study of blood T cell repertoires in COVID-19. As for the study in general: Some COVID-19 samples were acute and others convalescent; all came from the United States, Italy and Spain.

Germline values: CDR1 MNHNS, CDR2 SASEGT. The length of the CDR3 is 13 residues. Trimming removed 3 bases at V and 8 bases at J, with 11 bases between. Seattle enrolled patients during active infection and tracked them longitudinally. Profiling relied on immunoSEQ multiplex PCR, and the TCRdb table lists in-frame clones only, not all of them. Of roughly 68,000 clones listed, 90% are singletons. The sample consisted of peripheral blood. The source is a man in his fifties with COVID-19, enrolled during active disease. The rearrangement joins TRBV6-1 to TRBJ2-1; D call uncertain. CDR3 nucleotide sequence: TGTGCCAGCAGTGATCTTTTGGGCTATGAGCAGTTCTTC. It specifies CASSDLLGYEQFF.